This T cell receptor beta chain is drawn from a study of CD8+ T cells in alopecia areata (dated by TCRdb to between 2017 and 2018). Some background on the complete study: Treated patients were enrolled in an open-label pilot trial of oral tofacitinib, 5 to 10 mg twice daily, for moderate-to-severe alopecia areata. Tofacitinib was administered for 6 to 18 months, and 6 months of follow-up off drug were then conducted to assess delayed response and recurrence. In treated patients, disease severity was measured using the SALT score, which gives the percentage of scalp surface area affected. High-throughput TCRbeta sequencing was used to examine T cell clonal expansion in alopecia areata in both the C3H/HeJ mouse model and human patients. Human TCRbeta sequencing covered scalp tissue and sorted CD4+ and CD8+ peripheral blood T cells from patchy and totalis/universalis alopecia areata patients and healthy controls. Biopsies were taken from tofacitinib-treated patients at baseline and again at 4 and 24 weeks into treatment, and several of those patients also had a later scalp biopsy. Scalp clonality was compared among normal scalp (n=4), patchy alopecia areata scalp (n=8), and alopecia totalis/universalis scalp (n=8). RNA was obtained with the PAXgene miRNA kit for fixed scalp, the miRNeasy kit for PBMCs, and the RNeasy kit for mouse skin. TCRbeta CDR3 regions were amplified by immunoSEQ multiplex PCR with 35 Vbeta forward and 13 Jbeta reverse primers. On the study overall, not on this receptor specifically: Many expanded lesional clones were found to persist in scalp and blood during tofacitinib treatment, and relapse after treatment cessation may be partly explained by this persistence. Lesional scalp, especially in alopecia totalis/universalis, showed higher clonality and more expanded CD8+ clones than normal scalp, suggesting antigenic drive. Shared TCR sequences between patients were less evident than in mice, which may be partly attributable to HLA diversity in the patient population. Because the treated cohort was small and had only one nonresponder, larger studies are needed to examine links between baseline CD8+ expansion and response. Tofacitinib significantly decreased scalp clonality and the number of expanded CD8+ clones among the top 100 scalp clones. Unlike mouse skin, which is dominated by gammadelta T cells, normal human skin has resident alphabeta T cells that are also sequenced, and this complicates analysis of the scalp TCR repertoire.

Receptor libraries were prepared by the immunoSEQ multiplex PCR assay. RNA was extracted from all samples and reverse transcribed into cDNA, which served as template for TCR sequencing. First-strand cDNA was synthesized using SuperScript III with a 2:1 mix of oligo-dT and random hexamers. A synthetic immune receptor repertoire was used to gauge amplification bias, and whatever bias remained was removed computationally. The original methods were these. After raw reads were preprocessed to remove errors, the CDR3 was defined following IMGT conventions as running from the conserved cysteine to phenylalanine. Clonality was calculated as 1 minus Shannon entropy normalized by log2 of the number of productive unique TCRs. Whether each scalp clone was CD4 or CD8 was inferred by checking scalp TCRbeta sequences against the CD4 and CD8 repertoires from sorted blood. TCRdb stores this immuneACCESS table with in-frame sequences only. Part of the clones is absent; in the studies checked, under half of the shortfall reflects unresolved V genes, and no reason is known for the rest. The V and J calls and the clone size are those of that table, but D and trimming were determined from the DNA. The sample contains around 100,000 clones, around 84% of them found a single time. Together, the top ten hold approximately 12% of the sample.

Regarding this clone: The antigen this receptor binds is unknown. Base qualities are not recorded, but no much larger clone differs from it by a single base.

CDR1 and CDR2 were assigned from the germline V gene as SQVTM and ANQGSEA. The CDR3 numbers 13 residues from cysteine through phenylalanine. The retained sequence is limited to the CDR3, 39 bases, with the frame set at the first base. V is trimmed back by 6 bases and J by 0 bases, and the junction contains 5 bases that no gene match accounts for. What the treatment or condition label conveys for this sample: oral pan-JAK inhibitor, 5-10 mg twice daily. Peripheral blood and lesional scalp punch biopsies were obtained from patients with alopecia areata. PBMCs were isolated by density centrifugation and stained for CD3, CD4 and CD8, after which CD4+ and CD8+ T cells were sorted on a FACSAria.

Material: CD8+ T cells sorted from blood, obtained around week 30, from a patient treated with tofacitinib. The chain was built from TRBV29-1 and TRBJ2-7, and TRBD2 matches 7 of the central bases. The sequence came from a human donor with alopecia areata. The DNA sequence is TGCAGCGTGTTGGGAGGGCGCTCCTACGAGCAGTACTTC. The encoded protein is CSVLGGRSYEQYF.